These T cell receptor beta chains were read from a single sample in a study of cytomegalovirus exposure and HLA in healthy donors. Clones were read by immunoSEQ multiplex PCR, and TCRdb kept only the in-frame ones, dropping some. The data show around 40,000 clones, almost 70% seen once. The sequenced material came from PBMCs. These receptors came from a man aged 40-55 years in good health and CMV-seronegative. Each CDR3 is given with its conserved first and last residue.

J,V,CDR3
TRBJ2-5,TRBV5-6,CASSGDRGETQYF
TRBJ1-1,TRBV9,CASSDKPQGSGHEAFF
TRBJ1-1,TRBV5-1,CASSLGQGRTEAFF
TRBJ1-2,TRBV19,CASSFPGTDYGYTF
TRBJ2-5,TRBV7-9,CASSSGVNPIQETQYF
TRBJ2-2,TRBV28,CASVGGGASTGELFF
TRBJ1-1,TRBV28,CASSLYQQYVTEAFF
TRBJ1-6,TRBV30,CAWRQGWNSPLHF
TRBJ1-1,TRBV6-6,CASSYTRQGGNTEAFF
TRBJ1-1,TRBV14,CASSATTGGTEAFF
TRBJ1-6,TRBV6-1,CASSERRGSSYNSPLHF
TRBJ2-5,TRBV19,CASTGNSRETQYF
TRBJ2-5,TRBV30,CAWNEDRGKETQYF
TRBJ2-3,TRBV4-3,CASSQEPRGLTDTQYF
TRBJ1-2,TRBV5-4,CASSLVSGEGGYTF
TRBJ2-6,TRBV29-1,CSVVGLVGSSGANVLTF
TRBJ2-2,TRBV4-1,CASSPRQGATGELFF
TRBJ1-4,TRBV29-1,CSVGTEEKLFF
TRBJ2-2,TRBV19,CASSMGLAGTGELFF
TRBJ2-3,TRBV6-4,CASSATSGSTDTQYF
TRBJ1-3,TRBV6-5,CASSYSRDSGNTIYF
TRBJ2-7,TRBV6-5,CASSYLAGDYEQYF
TRBJ1-5,TRBV6-1,CASSDTVSNQPQHF
TRBJ2-7,TRBV6-1,CASSEPGQGTYKQYF
TRBJ2-3,TRBV7-2,CASSEGLAGGRDTQYF
TRBJ1-2,TRBV4-1,CASSPYGDRDGYTF
TRBJ2-3,TRBV5-1,CASRFTGLAGGAEADTQYF
TRBJ1-1,TRBV2,CASSDPGTLFEAFF
TRBJ2-5,TRBV10-3,CAISDSFRGQETQYF
TRBJ1-2,TRBV2,CASSEAGTGVDYGYTF
TRBJ1-2,TRBV6-6,CASSYSRWDMAGYTF
TRBJ1-1,TRBV30,CASHPGYLRGGKAFF
TRBJ2-7,TRBV13,CASSARGGTSVYSYEQYF
TRBJ2-2,TRBV5-1,CASSWSDTGELFF
TRBJ1-5,TRBV2,CASSGPLGGGNQPQHF
TRBJ1-1,TRBV27,CASRRGMNTEAFF
TRBJ1-6,TRBV6-1,CASSEALRGRSFRSPLHF
TRBJ2-7,TRBV6-1,CASKGPGQGTYEQYF
TRBJ1-6,TRBV7-9,CASSQDSYNSPLHF
TRBJ2-7,TRBV7-9,CASSPSGTYEQYF
TRBJ1-2,TRBV19,CASSPAGRRGYGYTF
TRBJ2-6,TRBV2,CACPRDRVSGANVLTF
TRBJ1-5,TRBV6-6,CANTGQPQHF
TRBJ2-3,TRBV13,CASSWRGQSTDTQYF
TRBJ2-7,TRBV2,CASSLRASGSYEQYF
TRBJ1-4,TRBV7-8,CASSLKASTGKLFF
TRBJ2-2,TRBV4-3,CASGPVRAGTGELFF
TRBJ1-3,TRBV11-2,CASRPDPGDTIYF
TRBJ2-2,TRBV5-4,CASSLASGGQAGELFF
TRBJ2-6,TRBV5-6,CASSLGPNSGANVLTF
TRBJ2-1,TRBV7-8,CASSSRGGAYNEQFF
TRBJ1-5,TRBV2,CASSAPMRNIGQPQHF
TRBJ1-5,TRBV20-1,CSARDLGGQHF
TRBJ1-4,TRBV9,CASSPSQGSEKLFF
TRBJ2-3,TRBV4-3,CASSPLPSGGEADTQYF